These 7 T cell receptor beta chains were all obtained from the same sample, sequenced in a study of T cells in Graves' hyperthyroidism and ophthalmopathy. TCR beta CDR3 regions were amplified from RNA transcripts. HTBI primers drove first-round RT-PCR of the TCR CDR3. Using its own MiXCR run on the multiplex PCR reads, TCRdb lists one record per CDR3 protein. Of hundreds of thousands of distinct CDR3 sequences listed, around 15% are singletons. Material for sequencing was blood. The receptor source for this set is a young woman with Graves' hyperthyroidism.

This clonotype occurred many times. The chain couples TRBV7-9 to TRBJ2-7; 9 positions match TRBD1. CDR3 length: 14 residues. J gave up 5 bases and V 3 bases, and 5 bases lay outside the gene matches. Germline values: CDR1 SEHNR, CDR2 FQNEAQ (reference sequence). For the CDR3, the DNA is TGTGCCAGCAGCTTCTCGGACAGGGGCCACGAGCAGTACTTC. Translation gives CASSFSDRGHEQYF.

This clonotype has a count of ten or more. This chain joins TRBV28 and TRBJ2-3, with D unclear. This CDR3 has 14 residues. Germline-derived CDR1 and CDR2 are MDHEN and SYDVKM. The V gene lost 7 bases and the J gene lost 6 bases, with 17 bases spanning the gap. The CDR3 DNA reads TGTGCCAGCAATTATCTCATCGGACGTGATACGCAGTATTTT. Residues: CASNYLIGRDTQYF.

This clonotype was found a few times. The CDR3 coding sequence is TGTGCCAGCAGCCGTCGAGGAGAGGATGAAAAACTGTTTTTT. Amino acids: CASSRRGEDEKLFF. The V gene is TRBV5-6, the J gene TRBJ1-4, with no clear D. The CDR3 extends over 14 amino acids. V dropped 4 bases and J dropped 6 bases, with 13 bases sitting between them. Germline loops: CDR1 SGHDT, CDR2 YYEEEE.

This clonotype was counted at least ten times. The gene calls are TRBV11-2 and TRBJ2-3, with TRBD2 matching 7 bases. Germline values: CDR1 SGHAT, CDR2 FQNNGV. Trimming removed 0 bases from V and 5 bases from J; junction bases left unmatched: 11. The CDR3 covers 17 residues. The CDR3 DNA is TGTGCCAGCAGCTTAGATCCGGGAGGTTCACACAAAGATACGCAGTATTTT. It is translated as CASSLDPGGSHKDTQYF.

The chain links TRBV7-2 to TRBJ2-2; a weak D match, TRBD2 (6 bases). Germline V gene lookup returns CDR1 SGHTA and CDR2 FQGNSA. The CDR3 length is 14 residues. The CDR3 DNA follows: TGTGCAGCGTCGGCGGAGGGGAACACCGGGGAGCTGTTTTTT. It is translated as CAASAEGNTGELFF.

The table lists this clonotype with many counts. The V call is TRBV7-3, the J call TRBJ2-1, with 9 bases fitting TRBD1. The germline CDR1 and CDR2 sequences are SGHTA and FQGTGA. This CDR3 spans 14 amino acids. The V and J ends lost 2 bases and 8 bases, in that order; junction bases with no gene match: 4. CDR3 in DNA: TGTGCCAGCAGCTTAGGGGACAGGGAGCATGAGCAGTTCTTC. Translation: CASSLGDREHEQFF.

The chain has TRBV19 and TRBJ2-7; D is undetermined. V was trimmed by 5 bases and J by 7 bases, leaving 15 bases between them. In germline, CDR1 is LNHDA, CDR2 SQIVND (reference sequence). The CDR3 covers 13 residues. DNA of the CDR3: TGTGCCAGTAGTGTTCCAGGTTCTGGAGAGCAGTACTTC. It specifies CASSVPGSGEQYF.